This T cell receptor beta chain comes out of a study of blood T cell repertoires in COVID-19. V shed 6 bases and J 5 bases; nucleotides not matched to a gene: 3. Germline CDR1 ENHRY, CDR2 SYGVKD. The length of the CDR3 is 13 residues. Here immunoSEQ multiplex PCR was the method, and the copy in TCRdb shows in-frame clones only, minus some. Here the sample spans 250,000 to 400,000 clones, approximately 90% being singletons. The genes are TRBV10-3 and TRBJ1-5; 8 bases fit TRBD1. The TCR was taken from a woman aged 25 to 45 with COVID-19, enrolled during active disease. Material for sequencing was peripheral blood. CDR3 region: CAIRDRVDQPQHF. The CDR3 nucleotides are TGTGCCATCAGGGACAGGGTTGATCAGCCCCAGCATTTT.